This T cell receptor (beta chain) was observed in a study of cytomegalovirus exposure and HLA in healthy donors. Study-wide context: Some 85 million unique TCRs from HLA-typed donors were held in an early data release. Study results and caveats: Researchers reported that a few CMV-associated chains were confirmed in vitro as CMV antigen-specific.

Points on this clone: What it binds is not known. The same CDR3 is also encoded by other DNA sequences in this sample.

The germline V gene has CDR1 SGHRS and CDR2 YFSETQ. The CDR3 loop spans 13 amino acids. V gave up 0 bases and J gave up 3 bases, with 5 bases separating them. It was with 60 Vbeta and 13 Jbeta primers that the PCR ran. Using immunoSEQ multiplex PCR, the repertoire was profiled, and TCRdb retains in-frame clones only, with some absent. Altogether 150,000 to 200,000 clones are present, 60% to 85% being singletons, with the ten largest covering approximately 2.1%. The V gene is TRBV5-1, the J gene TRBJ2-3; D gene ambiguous. The receptor comes from a man aged 45-65 years in good health and CMV-seropositive. Sequencing was carried out using PBMCs. CDR3 sequence (DNA): TGCGCCAGCAGCTTGGCCGGGACAGATACGCAGTATTTT. Its translation is CASSLAGTDTQYF.